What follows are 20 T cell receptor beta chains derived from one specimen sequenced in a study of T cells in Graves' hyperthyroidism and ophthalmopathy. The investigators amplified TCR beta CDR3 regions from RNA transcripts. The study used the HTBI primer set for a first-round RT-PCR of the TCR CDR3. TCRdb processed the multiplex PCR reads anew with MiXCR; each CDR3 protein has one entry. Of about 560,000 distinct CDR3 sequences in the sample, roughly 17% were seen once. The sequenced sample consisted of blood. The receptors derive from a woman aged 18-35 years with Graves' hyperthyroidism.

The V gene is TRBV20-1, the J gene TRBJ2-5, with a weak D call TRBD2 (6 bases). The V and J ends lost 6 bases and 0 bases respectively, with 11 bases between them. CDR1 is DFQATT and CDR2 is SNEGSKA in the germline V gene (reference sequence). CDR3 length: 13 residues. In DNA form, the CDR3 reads TGCAGTGCCCTTGGGGGGTACCAAGAGACCCAGTACTTC. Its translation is CSALGGYQETQYF.

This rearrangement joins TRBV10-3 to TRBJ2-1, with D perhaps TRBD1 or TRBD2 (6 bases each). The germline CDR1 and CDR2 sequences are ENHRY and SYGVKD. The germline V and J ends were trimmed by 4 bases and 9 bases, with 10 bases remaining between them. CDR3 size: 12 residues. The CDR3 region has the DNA TGTGCCATCAGTGGAAGGGGGGTTGAGCAGTTCTTC. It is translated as CAISGRGVEQFF.

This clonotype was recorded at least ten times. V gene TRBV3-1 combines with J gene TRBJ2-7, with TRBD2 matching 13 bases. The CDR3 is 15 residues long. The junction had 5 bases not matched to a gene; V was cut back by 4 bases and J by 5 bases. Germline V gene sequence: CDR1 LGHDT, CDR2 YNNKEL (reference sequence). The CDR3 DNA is TGTGCCAGCAGCCGCGGACTAGCGGGAGAAAACGAGCAGTACTTC. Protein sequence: CASSRGLAGENEQYF.

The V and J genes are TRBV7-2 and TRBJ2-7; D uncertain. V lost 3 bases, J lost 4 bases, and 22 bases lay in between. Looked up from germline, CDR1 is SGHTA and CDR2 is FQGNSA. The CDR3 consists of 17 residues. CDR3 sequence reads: CASSLRHPKPGQYEQYF. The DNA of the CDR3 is TGTGCCAGCAGCTTGAGGCACCCAAAACCCGGGCAGTACGAGCAGTACTTC. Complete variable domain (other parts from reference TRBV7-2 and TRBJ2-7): GAGVSQSPSNKVTEKGKDVELRCDPISGHTALYWYRQSLGQGLEFLIYFQGNSAPDKSGLPSDRFSAERTGGSVSTLTIQRTQQEDSAVYLCASSLRHPKPGQYEQYFGPGTRLTVT.

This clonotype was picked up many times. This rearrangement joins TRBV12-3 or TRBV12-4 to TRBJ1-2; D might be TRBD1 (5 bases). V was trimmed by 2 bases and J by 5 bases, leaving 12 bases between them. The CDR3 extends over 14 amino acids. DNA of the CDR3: TGTGCCAGCAGTTTACGGGGCACTTCATATGGCTACACCTTC. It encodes CASSLRGTSYGYTF.

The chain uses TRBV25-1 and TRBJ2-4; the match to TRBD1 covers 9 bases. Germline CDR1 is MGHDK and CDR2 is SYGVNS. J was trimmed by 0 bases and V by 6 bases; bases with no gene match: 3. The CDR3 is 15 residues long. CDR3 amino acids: CASSGQGPAKNIQYF. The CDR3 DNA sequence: TGTGCCAGCAGCGGACAGGGGCCAGCCAAAAACATTCAGTACTTC.

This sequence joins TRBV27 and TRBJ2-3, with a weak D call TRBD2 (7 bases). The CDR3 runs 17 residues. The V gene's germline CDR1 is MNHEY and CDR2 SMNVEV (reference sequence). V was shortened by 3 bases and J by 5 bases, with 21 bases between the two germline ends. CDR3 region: CASSFLGGPKFGDTQYF. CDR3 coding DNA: TGTGCCAGCAGTTTTTTGGGGGGGCCAAAATTCGGAGATACGCAGTATTTT.

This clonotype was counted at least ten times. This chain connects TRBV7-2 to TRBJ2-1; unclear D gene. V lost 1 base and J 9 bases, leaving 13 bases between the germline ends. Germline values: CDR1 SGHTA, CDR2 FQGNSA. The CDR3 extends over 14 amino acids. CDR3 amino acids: CASSLVIGVSEQFF. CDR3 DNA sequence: TGTGCCAGCAGCTTAGTAATTGGGGTTTCTGAGCAGTTCTTC.

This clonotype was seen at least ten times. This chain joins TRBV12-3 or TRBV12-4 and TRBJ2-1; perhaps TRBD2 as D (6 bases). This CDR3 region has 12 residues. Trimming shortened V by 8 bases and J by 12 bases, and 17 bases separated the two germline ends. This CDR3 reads CASSLGGWGQFF. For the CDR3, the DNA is TGTGCCAGCTCGCTGGGGGGTTGGGGGCAGTTCTTC.

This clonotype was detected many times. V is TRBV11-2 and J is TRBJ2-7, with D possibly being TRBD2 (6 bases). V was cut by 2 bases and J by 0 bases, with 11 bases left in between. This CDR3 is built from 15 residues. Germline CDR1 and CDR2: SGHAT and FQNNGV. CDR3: CASSLLETSSYEQYF. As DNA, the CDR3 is TGTGCCAGCAGCTTATTAGAGACTAGCTCCTACGAGCAGTACTTC.

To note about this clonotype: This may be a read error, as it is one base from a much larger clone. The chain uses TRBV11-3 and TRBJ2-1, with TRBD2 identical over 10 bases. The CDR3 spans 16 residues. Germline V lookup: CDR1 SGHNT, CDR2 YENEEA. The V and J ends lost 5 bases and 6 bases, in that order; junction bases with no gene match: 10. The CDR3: CASSTLASGGLNEQFF. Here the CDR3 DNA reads TGTGCCAGCAGCACCCTGGCTAGCGGGGGACTCAATGAGCAGTTCTTC.

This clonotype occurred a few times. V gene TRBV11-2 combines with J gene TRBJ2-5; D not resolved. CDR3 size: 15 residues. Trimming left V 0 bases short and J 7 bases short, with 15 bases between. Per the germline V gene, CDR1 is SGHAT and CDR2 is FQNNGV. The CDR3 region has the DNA TGTGCCAGCAGCTTAGATAGAGGTATAGGAGCGACCCAGTACTTC. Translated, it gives CASSLDRGIGATQYF.

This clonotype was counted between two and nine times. The CDR3, as DNA: TGTGCCAGCAGCCCCCGGAGGGGCGGGGACCTCTACAATGAGCAGTTCTTC. Translating it yields CASSPRRGGDLYNEQFF. The chain has TRBV7-2 and TRBJ2-1; D possibly corresponds to TRBD2 (6 bases). V dropped 5 bases and J dropped 3 bases, with 20 bases sitting between them. Germline V gives CDR1 SGHTA, CDR2 FQGNSA. CDR3 size: 17 residues.

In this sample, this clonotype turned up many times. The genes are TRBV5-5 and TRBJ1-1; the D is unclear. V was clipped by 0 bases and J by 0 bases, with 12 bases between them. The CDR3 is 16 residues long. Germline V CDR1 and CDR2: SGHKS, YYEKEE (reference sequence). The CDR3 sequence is CASSLVRAYMNTEAFF. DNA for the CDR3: TGTGCCAGCAGCTTGGTTAGGGCCTATATGAACACTGAAGCTTTCTTT.

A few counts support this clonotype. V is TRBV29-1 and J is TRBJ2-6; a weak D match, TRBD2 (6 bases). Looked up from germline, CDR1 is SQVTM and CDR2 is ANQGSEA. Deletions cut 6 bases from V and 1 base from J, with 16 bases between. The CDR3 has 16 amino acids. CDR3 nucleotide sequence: TGCAGCGTAAGGAGGGAGAGAATTTCTGGGGCCAACGTCCTGACTTTC. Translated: CSVRRERISGANVLTF.

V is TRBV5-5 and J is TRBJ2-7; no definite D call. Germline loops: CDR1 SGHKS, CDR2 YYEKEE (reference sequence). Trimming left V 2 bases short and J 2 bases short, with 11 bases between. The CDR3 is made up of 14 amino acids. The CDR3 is CASSLTTVPYEQYF. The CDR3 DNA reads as TGTGCCAGCAGCTTAACAACAGTCCCCTACGAGCAGTACTTC.

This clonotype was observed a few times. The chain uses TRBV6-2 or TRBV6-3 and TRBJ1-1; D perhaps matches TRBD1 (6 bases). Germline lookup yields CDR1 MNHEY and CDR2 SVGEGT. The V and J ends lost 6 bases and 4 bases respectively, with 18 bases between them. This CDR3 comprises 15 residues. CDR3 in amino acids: CASRPPGADRTEAFF. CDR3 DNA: TGTGCCAGCAGGCCCCCAGGGGCGGACCGCACTGAAGCTTTCTTT.

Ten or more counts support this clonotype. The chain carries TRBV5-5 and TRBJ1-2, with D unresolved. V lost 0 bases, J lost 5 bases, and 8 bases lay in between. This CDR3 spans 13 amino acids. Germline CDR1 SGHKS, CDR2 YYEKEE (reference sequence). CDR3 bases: TGTGCCAGCAGCTTGGTGGAAGGGTATGGCTACACCTTC. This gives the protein CASSLVEGYGYTF.

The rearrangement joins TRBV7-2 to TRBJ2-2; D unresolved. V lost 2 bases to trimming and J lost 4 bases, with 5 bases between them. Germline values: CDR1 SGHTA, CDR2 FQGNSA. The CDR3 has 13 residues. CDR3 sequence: CASSLKVTGELFF. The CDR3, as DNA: TGTGCCAGCAGCTTAAAGGTCACCGGGGAGCTGTTTTTT.

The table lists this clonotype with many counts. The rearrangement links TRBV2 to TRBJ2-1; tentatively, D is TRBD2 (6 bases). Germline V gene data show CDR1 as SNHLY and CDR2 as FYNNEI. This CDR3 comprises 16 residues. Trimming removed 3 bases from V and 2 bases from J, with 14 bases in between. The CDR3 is CASSDYSGATYNEQFF. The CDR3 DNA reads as TGTGCCAGCAGTGATTATAGCGGCGCTACCTACAATGAGCAGTTCTTC.